The T cell receptor (beta chain) described here comes from a study of cytomegalovirus exposure and HLA in healthy donors listed by TCRdb under 2017. With respect to the entire study: An earlier analysis of roughly 630 of the donors reported 250 to 300 Gb of sequence data and 100 million to 140 million unique TCR beta sequences from around 200 million T cells. HLA typing covered class I and class II loci at four-digit resolution. Typing coverage differed by locus: A, B, C, DRB1 and DQB1 were typed in about 620-630 donors, DQA1 in about 500, DPA1 in 600 to 610, and DPB1 in 400 to 480. An earlier analysis of around 580 of the donors used high-throughput TCR beta sequencing to judge whether each TCR beta V gene segment behaved as functional or pseudogenic. A separate validation cohort of 90 to 150 different subjects was used in addition to the approximately 640-subject first cohort. A later analysis re-analyzed previously published TCR beta repertoires from about 730 donors and added high-resolution HLA genotyping to study TCR occurrence patterns. A later genetic analysis took genome-wide SNP genotypes for about three fifths of the roughly 700 donors and used that subset as a discovery cohort. The later analysis used no new phenotypic data to find candidate immune exposures, relying instead on TCR beta sequences and their occurrence across donors. About 300 gigabases of sequencing data and around 87 million unique TCR sequences were included in an early release covering roughly 600 HLA-typed donors. Among the roughly 430 genotyped donors, around 81% belonged to the genetic ancestry cluster associated with self-reported Caucasian donors. All discovery cohort repertoires had been generated using a single sequencing platform. To predict cytomegalovirus infection status, the study combined high-throughput TCR immunosequencing, statistical association of individual TCRs with disease status, and machine learning. Across approximately 400 genotyped donors of the cohort, an average of about 200,000 unique TCR beta nucleotide sequences per donor were sequenced, and roughly a sixth of those sequences were non-productive. Donor age, sex, ethnicity and CMV serostatus were compiled alongside the repertoire data. The T cell repertoires of about 700 subjects were profiled by immunosequencing and related to cytomegalovirus serostatus. The study aimed to test whether cataloging public T cell receptors could reveal signatures of past pathogen exposure. Four or five DR-DQ haplotypes were handled as single units for association and clustering because linkage in the cohort was strong. General conclusions and limits of the study: A cluster of highly shared sequence variants was judged likely to be a technical artifact of the sequencing pipeline. At a false discovery rate of 0.05, a later analysis linked approximately 18,000 TCR beta sequences to specific HLA alleles. Linkage disequilibrium might explain the correlated functional status among segregating V segments, but an unknown experimental factor could not be ruled out. While some public TCRs were present in many individuals, most TCR sequences turned up only very rarely across donors. CMV serostatus was the only immune exposure information available for the cohort. A further reported finding was that TCR beta sequences accurately predicted the HLA-A and HLA-B alleles for most subjects in the first cohort. The authors suggested that the approach could potentially be generalized to other disease states and immunological phenotypes. Strong co-occurrence of HLA alleles, especially DR and DQ, made assigning TCR associations to individual alleles difficult. According to a later analysis, parvovirus B19, influenza, CMV and Epstein-Barr virus appeared linked to several top co-occurrence clusters. The presence/absence analyses assumed that sequencing depth was roughly uniform across donors, and that assumption may not be true. A later analysis found that HLA-associated TCR beta chains were more clonally expanded and had lower generation probabilities than equally common non-associated chains. Some IMGT-functional V segments, including TRBV6-2 and TRBV6-3, could not be told apart with the 87-base-pair reads, so those segments were excluded. Most CMV-associated TCR beta chains appeared to be HLA-restricted in a later analysis, and the HLA associations seemed to be driven largely by CMV exposure. Because some donors lacked HLA typing at each locus, the association tests relied only on the typed subset. Because counts were too low, approximately 18 rarely observed V segments, including chromosome 9 orphons, were excluded from the earlier analysis of 587 of the donors. A later analysis found that TCR association rates varied across HLA loci, with DRB1 alleles showing the most associated TCRs and HLA-C alleles the fewest. Cytomegalovirus status was reported to be diagnosed by the classifier with high specificity and sensitivity in both the original and validation cohorts. Three of the identified cytomegalovirus-associated TCR beta chains were confirmed in vitro to be specific for cytomegalovirus antigens. Broadly in line with IMGT annotations, most TCR beta V segments showed up in productive rearrangements about 87% or about 30% of the time in an earlier analysis of 587 of the donors. The study listed 150 to 200 TCR beta chains as associated with cytomegalovirus. V-gene and J-gene trimming of TCR beta chains was associated with a missense DCLRE1C variant in a later genetic analysis, and the association was replicated in an independent cohort. Only TCR beta chains were sequenced in this cohort, and the absence of alpha or paired-chain data limited detectable features. Compared with the approximately 710-donor mean, donors in an Asian-associated ancestry cluster had fewer N-insertions in productive TCRs, according to a later genetic analysis.

CDR1 and CDR2, per the germline V gene, are SGHVT and SQSDAQ. Including the terminal cysteine and phenylalanine, the CDR3 comprises 14 residues. Here the CDR3 DNA is all that survives: 42 bases in frame from base 1. The germline ends are 14 bases apart after V is trimmed by 5 bases and J by 4 bases. Of note for this clone: The antigen it binds to is not known. One base away there is no much larger clone; base qualities are not given.

Library generation was performed with the immunoSEQ multiplex PCR assay. A mixture of 60 forward primers for TCR Vbeta segments and 13 reverse primers for TCR Jbeta segments was used in the multiplex PCR. The CDR3 region of rearranged TCR beta genes was amplified from genomic DNA by a multiplex PCR assay. Amplified TCR beta libraries were sequenced as 87-base-pair reads on the Illumina HiSeq System. For the original study's pipeline: A later analysis tallied roughly 78 million unique TCR beta chains across the approximately 670 repertoires, and some 12 million of those chains were shared by two or more donors. Raw reads were error-corrected and collapsed into unique sequences with a nearest-neighbor algorithm that merged closely related sequences to remove PCR and sequencing errors. To assign V, D and J gene segments, CDR3 sequences were aligned to IMGT reference sequences. For a sequence to be retained, at least a six-nucleotide match to both a V gene segment and a J gene segment was required. Rearrangements were called productive when the CDR3 lacked stop codons and stayed in frame with V and J; all others were non-productive. Following IMGT convention, CDR3 was defined as the stretch from the second conserved V-encoded cysteine up to the conserved J-encoded phenylalanine. The earlier analysis of fewer than 700 of the donors excluded sequences that lacked an unambiguous match to a single V gene segment. In an earlier analysis of 450 to 750 of the donors, a V segment was called functional when productive rearrangements were above 56.7%, and segregating when the standard deviation between donors exceeded 5%. A statistical classification framework was developed to diagnose cytomegalovirus status using the catalog of TCR beta chain sequences. V and J gene assignment, in a later analysis, came from comparing TCR nucleotide sequences with IMGT/GENE-DB human TR gene sequences. In a later analysis, CDR3 sequences and most-parsimonious VDJ recombination scenarios were assigned using the TCRdist pipeline. A later analysis defined each TCR beta chain by its CDR3 amino acid sequence plus V-gene family, and excluded reads lacking a unique V-gene family. A later analysis removed roughly 590 highly shared, low-generation-probability nucleotide sequences to deal with suspected cross-contamination and a sequencing artifact. A later analysis calculated a clonal expansion index for each public chain from normalized within-repertoire ranks of inferred template counts. Generation probabilities in a later analysis came from a VDJ recombination model fitted to out-of-frame rearrangements, and those results were checked against IGoR. In a later analysis, hypergeometric tests were used to score TCR-TCR, TCR-HLA and TCR-CMV co-occurrence, with a repertoire-size bias correction applied to TCR pairs. In a later analysis, false discovery rates were estimated by permuting HLA or CMV assignments 20 times. In a later analysis, co-occurring TCRs were grouped using DBSCAN, and TCRdist sequence similarity was added for clustering within HLA-allele-positive subsets. Co-occurrence clustering excluded repertoires with fewer than 30,000 or more than 120,000 public chains, plus five with anomalous nucleotide sharing. In its TCRdb copy, this immuneACCESS table keeps in-frame sequences only and misses some clones. Where compared with another copy, unresolved V genes explain less than half of these, and the others have no known cause. V and J calls and clone size are given by that table; D and trimming were obtained from the DNA. This sample has fewer than 250,000 clones in its table, and roughly 75% of those were observed once. The ten top clones hold approximately 1.7% of the sample.

The cohort comprised hundreds of healthy bone marrow donors. Cohort members were all nominally healthy when sampled, although unrecorded immune exposures were likely present. The donor tested CMV seronegative and was one of the 352 seronegative cohort members. Every donor gave a peripheral blood sample, and the peripheral blood mononuclear cells from that sample were used for TCR beta sequencing. Genomic DNA was extracted from the blood cell samples with the Qiagen DNeasy Blood Extraction Kit. The sequence came from a woman aged 25-40 years in good health and CMV-seronegative. Sequencing used PBMCs. The chain employs TRBV7-4 and TRBJ1-1; TRBD1 is a possible D gene, resting on 5 matching bases. Here the CDR3 is given as CASSKPCGATEAFF. The DNA sequence follows: TGTGCCAGCAGCAAACCATGCGGGGCCACTGAAGCTTTCTTT.